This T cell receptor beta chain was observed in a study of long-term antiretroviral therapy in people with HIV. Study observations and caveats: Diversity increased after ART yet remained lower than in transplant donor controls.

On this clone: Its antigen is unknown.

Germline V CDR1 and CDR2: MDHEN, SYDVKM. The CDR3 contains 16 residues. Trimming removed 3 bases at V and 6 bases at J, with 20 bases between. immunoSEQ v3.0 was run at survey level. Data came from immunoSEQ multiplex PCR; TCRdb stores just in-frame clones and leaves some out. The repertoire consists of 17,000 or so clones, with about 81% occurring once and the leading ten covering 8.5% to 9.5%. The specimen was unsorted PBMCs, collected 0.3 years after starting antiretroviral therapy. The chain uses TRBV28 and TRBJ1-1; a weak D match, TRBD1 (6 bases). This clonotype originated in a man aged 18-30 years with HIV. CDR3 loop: CASSFYLAGVQPEAFF. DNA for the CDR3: TGTGCCAGCAGTTTTTATCTGGCAGGGGTCCAGCCTGAAGCTTTCTTT.